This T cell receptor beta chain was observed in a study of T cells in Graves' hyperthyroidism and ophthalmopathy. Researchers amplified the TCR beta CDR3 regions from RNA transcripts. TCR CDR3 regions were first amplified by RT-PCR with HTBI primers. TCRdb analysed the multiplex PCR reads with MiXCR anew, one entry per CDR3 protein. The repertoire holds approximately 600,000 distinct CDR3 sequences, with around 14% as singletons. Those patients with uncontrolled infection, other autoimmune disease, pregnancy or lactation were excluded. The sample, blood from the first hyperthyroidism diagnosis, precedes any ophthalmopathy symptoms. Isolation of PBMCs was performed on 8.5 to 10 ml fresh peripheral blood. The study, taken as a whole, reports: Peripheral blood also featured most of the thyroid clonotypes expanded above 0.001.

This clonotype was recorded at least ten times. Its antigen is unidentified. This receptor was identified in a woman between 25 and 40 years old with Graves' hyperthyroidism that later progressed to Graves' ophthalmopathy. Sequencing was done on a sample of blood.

The CDR3 DNA sequence: TGCGCCAGCAGCTTGGAGTACTTCCTGAACACTGAAGCTTTCTTT. Translating gives CASSLEYFLNTEAFF. The chain is built from TRBV5-1 and TRBJ1-1; D call uncertain. The CDR3 is 15 residues long. Germline assignment: CDR1 SGHRS and CDR2 YFSETQ. Trimming removed 0 bases at V and 0 bases at J, with 9 bases between.